The 18 T cell receptor beta chains presented below share a single source sample, sequenced in a study of response to subunit inactivated influenza vaccine. TCRdb re-derived calls from the RT-PCR reads in MiXCR, one entry per CDR3 protein. In the table there are about 700,000 distinct CDR3 sequences, around a sixth of which are singletons. The source was PBMCs from blood, collected 11 to 12 days after vaccination. Source of these receptors: a man aged 45-65 years who received an inactivated influenza vaccine.

This clonotype was counted only a few times. V gene TRBV12-3 or TRBV12-4 combines with J gene TRBJ1-6; tentatively, D is TRBD1 (5 bases). The CDR3 has 16 amino acids. The V end was cut by 6 bases, the J end by 3 bases, with 15 bases between. The CDR3 DNA sequence: TGTGCCAGCAGCCGCGCCTCGGGGGGCTATAATTCACCCCTCCACTTT. Protein: CASSRASGGYNSPLHF.

The sample holds many counts of this clonotype. The DNA of the CDR3 is TGTGCCAGCAGTTTGGGTGACGGTGCCAATCAGCCCCAGCATTTT. It is translated as CASSLGDGANQPQHF. The chain has TRBV12-3 or TRBV12-4 and TRBJ1-5; D ambiguous. Deletions cut 3 bases from V and 3 bases from J, with 12 bases between. The CDR3 loop spans 15 amino acids.

This clonotype was counted ten times or more. This sequence joins TRBV5-1 and TRBJ2-7; 7 nucleotides line up with TRBD1. The CDR3 contains 14 residues. The V gene's germline CDR1 is SGHRS and CDR2 YFSETQ. J was trimmed by 1 base and V by 4 bases; bases with no gene match: 5. The DNA for the CDR3 is TGCGCCAGCAGCCCCACAGGGGTGTCCTACGAGCAGTACTTC. The encoded protein is CASSPTGVSYEQYF.

This clonotype has just a few counts. V gene TRBV28 combines with J gene TRBJ2-2, with 12 bases aligning to TRBD2. The CDR3 spans 17 residues. CDR1 MDHEN and CDR2 SYDVKM come from the germline V gene. V lost 6 bases, J lost 1 base, and 6 bases stayed unmatched. The CDR3 loop is CASSPGTSGLNTGELFF. For the CDR3, the DNA is TGTGCCAGCAGCCCCGGGACTAGCGGGCTGAACACCGGGGAGCTGTTTTTT.

The CDR3, as DNA: TGTGCCAGCAGCGTAGTAGGGGGTGGCGAGCAGTACTTC. Its protein is CASSVVGGGEQYF. This rearrangement joins TRBV9 to TRBJ2-7; D might be TRBD1 (6 bases). V was clipped by 0 bases and J by 6 bases, with 10 bases between them. The CDR3 loop spans 13 amino acids. Germline CDR1 reads SGDLS; CDR2 reads YYNGEE.

This rearrangement joins TRBV6-1 to TRBJ2-7; TRBD2 matches at 13 bases. Trimming at V came to 6 bases and at J to 7 bases, leaving 9 bases not matched to a gene. CDR3 length equals 15 residues. Germline V gene lookup returns CDR1 MNHNS and CDR2 SASEGT. This chain's CDR3 is CASSRGTSGIWEQYF. For the CDR3, the DNA is TGTGCCAGCAGCCGAGGGACTAGCGGGATTTGGGAGCAGTACTTC.

The gene calls are TRBV20-1 and TRBJ1-1; 7 bases fit TRBD1. The germline CDR1 and CDR2 sequences are DFQATT and SNEGSKA (reference sequence). Trimming cost V 5 bases and J 0 bases; bases outside gene matches: 3. The CDR3 consists of 13 residues. The CDR3 sequence is CSALDRVNTEAFF. CDR3 DNA: TGCAGTGCTCTCGACAGGGTGAACACTGAAGCTTTCTTT.

This clonotype has just a few counts. The chain links TRBV9 to TRBJ2-2; D call uncertain. The CDR3 runs to 13 residues. From germline, CDR1 is SGDLS and CDR2 YYNGEE. Trimming cost V 5 bases and J 3 bases, with 8 bases left between them. Here the CDR3 reads CASRDLDTGELFF. CDR3 nucleotide sequence: TGTGCCAGCAGAGATCTAGACACCGGGGAGCTGTTTTTT.

Many counts were recorded for this clonotype. The chain combines TRBV4-1 with TRBJ2-5; 7 nucleotides line up with TRBD1. Germline V gene lookup returns CDR1 MGHRA and CDR2 YSYEKL. This CDR3 comprises 17 residues. V lost 0 bases and J lost 3; bases outside the gene matches: 10. CDR3 bases: TGCGCCAGCAGCCAAGATGGGCCCACAGGGGCGGAAGAGACCCAGTACTTC. Amino acid sequence: CASSQDGPTGAEETQYF.

The chain joins TRBV7-2 to TRBJ2-7, with unresolved D. CDR3 length equals 15 residues. Germline V gene data show CDR1 as SGHTA and CDR2 as FQGNSA. The V end was cut by 5 bases, the J end by 0 bases, with 14 bases between. CDR3 DNA: TGTGCCAGCAGCCGTATTCGGTCGAGCTCCTACGAGCAGTACTTC. It codes for CASSRIRSSSYEQYF.

This clonotype was picked up a small number of times. V usage is TRBV13 and J usage is TRBJ2-1; D is possibly TRBD2 (6 bases). Germline V gene data show CDR1 as PRHDT and CDR2 as FYEKMQ (reference sequence). This CDR3 is 17 amino acids long. Trimming cost V 1 base and J 2 bases, with 15 bases left between them. CDR3 nucleotide sequence: TGTGCCAGCAGCTTAGTAGTTAGCGGAGCTACCTACAATGAGCAGTTCTTC. It is translated as CASSLVVSGATYNEQFF.

This clonotype was recorded many times. The J gene is TRBJ2-7, the V gene TRBV12-3 or TRBV12-4, with TRBD2 matching 13 bases. Germline trimming cut 4 bases from V and 3 bases from J; bases unmatched to any gene: 18. The CDR3 consists of 20 residues. The DNA for the CDR3 is TGTGCCAGCAGTTCCGTTCCTCGCTTTGGGACTAGCGGGAAAAACTACGAGCAGTACTTC. Protein sequence: CASSSVPRFGTSGKNYEQYF.

The chain is built from TRBV5-6 and TRBJ2-7, with D perhaps matching TRBD1 (8 bases). V lost 9 bases and J 2 bases, leaving 18 bases between the germline ends. The germline CDR1 and CDR2 sequences are SGHDT and YYEEEE. The CDR3 runs to 14 residues. This chain's CDR3 is CATQGAGATYEQYF. CDR3 nucleotides: TGTGCCACCCAGGGGGCGGGGGCCACCTACGAGCAGTACTTC.

This chain uses TRBV10-3 with TRBJ2-1; the D gene is possibly TRBD2 (5 bases). Germline V gene lookup returns CDR1 ENHRY and CDR2 SYGVKD. This CDR3 is built from 18 residues. Trimming took 0 bases from V and 2 from J, leaving 17 bases between them. This CDR3 is CAISESTGNSETYNEQFF. CDR3 bases: TGTGCCATCAGTGAGTCGACTGGAAATAGCGAGACCTACAATGAGCAGTTCTTC.

The chain is built from TRBV12-3 or TRBV12-4 and TRBJ2-3; TRBD1 agrees at 7 bases. Losses at the gene ends were 6 bases for V and 1 base for J; bases not matched to a gene: 10. The CDR3 loop spans 16 amino acids. The CDR3 loop is CASSQPRGYGTDTQYF. In nucleotides, the CDR3 is TGTGCCAGCAGCCAACCCAGGGGGTACGGCACAGATACGCAGTATTTT.

This clonotype was seen ten or more times. The rearrangement links TRBV5-1 to TRBJ2-5; D is uncertain. The CDR3 length is 14 residues. The germline V gene encodes CDR1 SGHRS and CDR2 YFSETQ. The ends were cut back, 0 bases at V and 1 base at J, with 7 bases in the middle. CDR3 bases: TGCGCCAGCAGCTTGGTTCAAGCCCAAGAGACCCAGTACTTC. Translated, it gives CASSLVQAQETQYF.

In its sample, this clonotype was seen many times. One end of the junction fails to match germline, which may point to a read error. The chain joins TRBV7-2 to TRBJ2-1; D is possibly TRBD2 (6 bases). CDR1 is SGHTA and CDR2 is FQGNSA in the germline V gene. The CDR3 runs 14 residues. CDR3 loop: CASSLAVSYNEQFF. The CDR3 DNA is TGTGCCAGCAGTTTAGCGGTCTCCTACAATGAGCAGTTCTTC.

This clonotype was seen a few times. The V call is TRBV12-3 or TRBV12-4, the J call TRBJ2-2; D is ambiguous. The CDR3 covers 15 residues. V lost 3 bases, J lost 6 bases, and 14 bases lay in between. This CDR3 reads CASSFQQSVAGELFF. The DNA for the CDR3 is TGTGCCAGCAGTTTTCAACAGTCGGTCGCCGGGGAGCTGTTTTTT.